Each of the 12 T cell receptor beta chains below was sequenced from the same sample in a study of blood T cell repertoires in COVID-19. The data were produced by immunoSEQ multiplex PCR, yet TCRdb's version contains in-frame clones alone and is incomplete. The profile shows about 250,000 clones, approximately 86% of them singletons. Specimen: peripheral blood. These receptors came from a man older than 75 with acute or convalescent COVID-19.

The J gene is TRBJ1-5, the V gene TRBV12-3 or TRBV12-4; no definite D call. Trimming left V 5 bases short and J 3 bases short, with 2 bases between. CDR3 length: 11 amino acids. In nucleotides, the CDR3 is TGTGCCAGCAGTCTCAATCAGCCCCAGCATTTT. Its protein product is CASSLNQPQHF.

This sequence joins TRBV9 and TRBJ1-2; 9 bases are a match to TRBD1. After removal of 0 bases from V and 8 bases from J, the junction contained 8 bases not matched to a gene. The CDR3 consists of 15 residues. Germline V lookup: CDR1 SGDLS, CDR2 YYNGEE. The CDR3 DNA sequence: TGTGCCAGCAGCGTAGACGGGACAGGGCTAGGGGGCTACACCTTC. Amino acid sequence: CASSVDGTGLGGYTF.

In DNA form, the CDR3 reads TGTGCCAGCTCACCAGGGACAGGGGGTCGAGAGACCCAGTACTTC. The encoded protein is CASSPGTGGRETQYF. This rearrangement joins TRBV18 to TRBJ2-5, with 11 positions matching TRBD1. The CDR3 covers 15 residues. Losses at the gene ends were 2 bases for V and 4 bases for J; bases not matched to a gene: 3. Germline CDR1 reads KGHSH; CDR2 reads LQKENI.

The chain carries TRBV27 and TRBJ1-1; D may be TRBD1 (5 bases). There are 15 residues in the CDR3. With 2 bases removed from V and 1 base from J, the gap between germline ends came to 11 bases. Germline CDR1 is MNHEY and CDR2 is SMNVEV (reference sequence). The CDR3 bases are TGTGCCAGCAGTTTAGGCGGGGCCGGGAACACTGAAGCTTTCTTT. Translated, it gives CASSLGGAGNTEAFF.

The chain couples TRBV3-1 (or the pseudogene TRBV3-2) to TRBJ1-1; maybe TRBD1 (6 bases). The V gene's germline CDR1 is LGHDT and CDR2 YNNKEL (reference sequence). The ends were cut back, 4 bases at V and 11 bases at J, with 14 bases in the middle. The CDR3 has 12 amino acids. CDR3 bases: TGTGCCAGCAGCCCCAGGGGCAGGGAGGCTTTCTTT. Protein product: CASSPRGREAFF.

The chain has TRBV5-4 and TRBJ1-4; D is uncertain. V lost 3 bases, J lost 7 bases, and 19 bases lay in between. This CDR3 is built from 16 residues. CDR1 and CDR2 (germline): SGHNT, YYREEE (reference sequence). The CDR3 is CASSSDAGPAPEKLFF. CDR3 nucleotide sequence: TGTGCCAGCAGCTCGGATGCGGGCCCGGCTCCTGAAAAACTGTTTTTT.

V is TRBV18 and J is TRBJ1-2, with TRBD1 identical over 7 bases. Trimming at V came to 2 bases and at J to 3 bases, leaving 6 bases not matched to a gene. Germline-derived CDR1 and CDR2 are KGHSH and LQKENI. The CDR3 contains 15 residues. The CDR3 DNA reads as TGTGCCAGCTCACCAAGACAGGGTTGGGACTATGGCTACACCTTC. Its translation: CASSPRQGWDYGYTF. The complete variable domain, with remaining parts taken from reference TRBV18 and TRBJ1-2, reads NAGVMQNPRHLVRRRGQEARLRCSPMKGHSHVYWYRQLPEEGLKFMVYLQKENIIDESGMPKERFSAEFPKEGPSILRIQQVVRGDSAAYFCASSPRQGWDYGYTFGSGTRLTVV.

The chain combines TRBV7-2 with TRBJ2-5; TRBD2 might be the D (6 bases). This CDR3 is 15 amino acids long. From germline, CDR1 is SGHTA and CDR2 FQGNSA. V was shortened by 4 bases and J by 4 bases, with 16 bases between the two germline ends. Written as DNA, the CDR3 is TGTGCCAGCAGCTCGACACCGACTAGTTCAGAGACCCAGTACTTC. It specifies CASSSTPTSSETQYF.

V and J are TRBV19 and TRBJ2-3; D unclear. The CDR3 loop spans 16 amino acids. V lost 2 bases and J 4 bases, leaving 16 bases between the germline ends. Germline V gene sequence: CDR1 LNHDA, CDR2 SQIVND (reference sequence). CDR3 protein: CASSIYPGVSADTQYF. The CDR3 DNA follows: TGTGCCAGTAGTATATATCCCGGAGTTTCAGCAGATACGCAGTATTTT.

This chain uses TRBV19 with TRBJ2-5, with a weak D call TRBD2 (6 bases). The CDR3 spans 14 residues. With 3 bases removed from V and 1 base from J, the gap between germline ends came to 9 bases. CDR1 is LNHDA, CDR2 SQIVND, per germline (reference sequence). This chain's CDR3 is CASSIGTLQETQYF. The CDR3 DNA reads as TGTGCCAGTAGTATCGGGACTCTCCAAGAGACCCAGTACTTC.

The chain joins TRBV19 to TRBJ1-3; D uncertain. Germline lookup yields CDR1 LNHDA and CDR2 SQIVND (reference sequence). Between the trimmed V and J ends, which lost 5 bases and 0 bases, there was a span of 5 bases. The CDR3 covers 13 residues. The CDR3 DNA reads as TGTGCCAGTAGTTTTAGCTCTGGAAACACCATATATTTT. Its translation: CASSFSSGNTIYF.

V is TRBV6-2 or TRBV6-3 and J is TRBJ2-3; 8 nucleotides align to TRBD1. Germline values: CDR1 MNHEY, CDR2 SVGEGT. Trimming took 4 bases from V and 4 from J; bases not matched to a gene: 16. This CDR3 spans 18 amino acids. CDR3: CASSSYLSRDRRPDTQYF. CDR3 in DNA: TGTGCCAGCAGTTCTTACTTGTCCCGGGACAGGCGACCAGATACGCAGTATTTT.